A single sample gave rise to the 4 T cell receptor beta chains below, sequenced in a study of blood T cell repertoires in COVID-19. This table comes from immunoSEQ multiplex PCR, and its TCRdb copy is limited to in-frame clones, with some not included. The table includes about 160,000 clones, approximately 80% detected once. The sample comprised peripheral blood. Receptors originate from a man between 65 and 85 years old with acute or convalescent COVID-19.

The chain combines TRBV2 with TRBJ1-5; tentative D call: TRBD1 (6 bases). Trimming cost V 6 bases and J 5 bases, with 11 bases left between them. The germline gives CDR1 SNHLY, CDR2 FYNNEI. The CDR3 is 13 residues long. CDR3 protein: CASRTGMDQPQHF. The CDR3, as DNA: TGTGCCAGCAGAACAGGGATGGATCAGCCCCAGCATTTT.

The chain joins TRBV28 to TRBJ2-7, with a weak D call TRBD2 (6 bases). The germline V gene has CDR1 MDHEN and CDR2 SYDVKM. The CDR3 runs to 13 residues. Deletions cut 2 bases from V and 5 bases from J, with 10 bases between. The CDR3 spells CASSLRRDHEQYF. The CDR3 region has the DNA TGTGCCAGCAGTTTAAGGAGGGACCACGAGCAGTACTTC.

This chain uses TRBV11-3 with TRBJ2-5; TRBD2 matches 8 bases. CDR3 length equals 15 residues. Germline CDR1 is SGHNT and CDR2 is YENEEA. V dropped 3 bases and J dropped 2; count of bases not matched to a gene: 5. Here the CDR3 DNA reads TGTGCCAGCAGCTTTCGTAGCGGGGCACAAGAGACCCAGTACTTC. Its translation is CASSFRSGAQETQYF.

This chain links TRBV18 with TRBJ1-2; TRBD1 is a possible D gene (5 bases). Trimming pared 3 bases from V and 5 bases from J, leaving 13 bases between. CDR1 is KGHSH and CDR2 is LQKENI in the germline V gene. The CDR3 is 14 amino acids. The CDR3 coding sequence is TGTGCCAGCTCACCCCTACACGACAGTTATGGCTACACCTTC. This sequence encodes CASSPLHDSYGYTF.